The 3 T cell receptor beta chains reported below all come from one sample, sequenced in a study of Ad26.COV2.S vaccination and SARS-CoV-2 variants. The data were produced by immunoSEQ multiplex PCR, yet TCRdb's version contains in-frame clones alone and is incomplete. Counted here are about 350,000 clones, 70% to 90% occurring once; the ten biggest clones make up around 3.3%. Sample treatment: over 15 received Ad26.COV2.S at low or high dose, single or two shots; about five received placebo; per-sample allocation not given. Collection of samples fell on day 63 after the first vaccine or placebo injection. The source was peripheral blood, collected in a trial of Ad26.COV2.S vaccine versus placebo. These receptors were taken from a person aged 18-60 years who received the Ad26.COV2.S COVID-19 vaccine or a placebo.

The gene calls are TRBV5-1 and TRBJ1-5, with D unresolved. The CDR3 contains 13 residues. Germline V gene sequence: CDR1 SGHRS, CDR2 YFSETQ. Trimming removed 4 bases from V and 1 base from J, with 6 bases in between. Here the CDR3 reads CASSLISNQPQHF. CDR3 coding DNA: TGCGCCAGCAGCCTCATCAGCAATCAGCCCCAGCATTTT.

The chain couples TRBV6-6 to TRBJ1-2; 8 positions match TRBD1. V lost 5 bases to trimming and J lost 4 bases; unmatched junction nucleotides: 6. The V gene's germline CDR1 is MNHNY and CDR2 SVGAGI (reference sequence). There are 14 residues in the CDR3. The CDR3 protein is CASSIPGGGYGYTF. CDR3 in DNA: TGTGCCAGCAGTATACCAGGGGGCGGCTATGGCTACACCTTC.

This sequence joins TRBV28 and TRBJ1-2, with D uncertain. V lost 4 bases to trimming and J lost 5 bases, with 8 bases between them. Germline V gene lookup returns CDR1 MDHEN and CDR2 SYDVKM. The CDR3 extends over 12 amino acids. The chain's CDR3 is CASSSGIYGYTF. The CDR3 DNA is TGTGCCAGCAGTTCCGGGATTTATGGCTACACCTTC.